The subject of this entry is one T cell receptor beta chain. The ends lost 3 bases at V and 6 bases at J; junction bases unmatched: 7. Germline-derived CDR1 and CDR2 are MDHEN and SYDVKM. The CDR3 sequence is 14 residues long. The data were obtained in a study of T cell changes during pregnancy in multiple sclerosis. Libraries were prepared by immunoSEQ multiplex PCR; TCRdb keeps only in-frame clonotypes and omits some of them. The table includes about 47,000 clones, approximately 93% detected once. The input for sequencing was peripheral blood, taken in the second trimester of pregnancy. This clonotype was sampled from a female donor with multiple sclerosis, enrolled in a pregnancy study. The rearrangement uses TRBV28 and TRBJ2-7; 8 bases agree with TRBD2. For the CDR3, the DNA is TGTGCCAGCAGTTTGCCAGCGGGAGTTGGCGAGCAGTACTTC. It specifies CASSLPAGVGEQYF.